Listed below are T cell receptor beta chains from one sample, sequenced in a study of beta chain features in type 1 diabetes. Assay: immunoSEQ multiplex PCR; the TCRdb copy retains only in-frame clones and omits some. This sample has 100,000 to 150,000 clones; about 18% occur once, and the top ten carry roughly 2.6%. What was sequenced was central memory CD4+ T cells from blood. These receptors all stem from a man aged 18 to 30 with type 1 diabetes. The CDR3 runs from the conserved cysteine through the conserved F or W. Fields, in order: V gene, clone size, D gene, J gene, CDR3 DNA, CDR3 protein. D genes are given only for firm matches. Clone size is given for some rows only: seen once, a few or many times, or a class if the clone is expanded.

TRBV19	.	TRBD2	TRBJ2-7	TGTGCCAGTACCGGGACGGGGGGCTCCTACGAGCAGTACTTC	CASTGTGGSYEQYF
TRBV18	.	.	TRBJ2-5	TGTGCCAGCTCACCACTGAAAGGTGAAGGGACCCAGTACTTC	CASSPLKGEGTQYF
TRBV21-1	many	.	TRBJ2-1	TGTGCCAGCAGCCTACGCAATGAGCAGTTCTTC	CASSLRNEQFF
TRBV6-1	.	TRBD1	TRBJ2-7	TGTGCCAGCAGTGACCCCGGGACAGGGCTTCTTGGGGACGAGCAGTACTTC	CASSDPGTGLLGDEQYF
TRBV30	few	.	TRBJ1-5	TGTGCCTGGAGTCGCGGGGGGTTCAATCAGCCCCAGCATTTT	CAWSRGGFNQPQHF
TRBV7-2	.	TRBD2	TRBJ2-1	TGTGCCAGCAGCTTAGACGGGACTAGCAAGGGCAATGAGCAGTTCTTC	CASSLDGTSKGNEQFF
TRBV29-1	.	.	TRBJ1-2	TGCAGCGTTGAGTACACAGGGGGCTACACCTTC	CSVEYTGGYTF
TRBV2	few	.	TRBJ2-3	TGTGCCAGCGAACCGGATTCAGATACGCAGTATTTT	CASEPDSDTQYF
TRBV7-2	few	.	TRBJ2-5	TGTGCCAGCAGCTACCCCCAAGAGACCCAGTACTTC	CASSYPQETQYF
TRBV14	few	.	TRBJ2-3	TGTGCCAGCAGCCGACCCGGGACATCGAGCACAGATACGCAGTATTTT	CASSRPGTSSTDTQYF
TRBV25-1	few	.	TRBJ2-2	TGTGCCAGCAGTGAAGTCAGCAGTACCGGGGAGCTGTTTTTT	CASSEVSSTGELFF
TRBV7-2	few	.	TRBJ1-1	TGTGCCAGCAGCTTAGGGGACCGACGTGAGTGGGCTTTCTTT	CASSLGDRREWAFF
TRBV2	few	.	TRBJ2-7	TGTGCCAGCAGACTTACAGGAAGCTCCTACGAGCAGTACTTC	CASRLTGSSYEQYF
TRBV2	.	TRBD2	TRBJ2-4	TGTGCCAGCAATTCCGGGACTAGGGGAAGCAAGCGGTACTTC	CASNSGTRGSKRYF
TRBV10-3	many	TRBD1	TRBJ1-1	TGTGCCATCAGGGCACAACCGGGACAGCTACTTTATATGAACACTGAAGCTTTCTTT	CAIRAQPGQLLYMNTEAFF
TRBV30	.	.	TRBJ1-2	TGTGCCTGGAGTGTACAAGGATATGGCTACACCTTC	CAWSVQGYGYTF
TRBV2	.	.	TRBJ2-7	TGTGCCAGCAGTGCGGCCTACGAGCAGTACTTC	CASSAAYEQYF
TRBV30	.	TRBD1	TRBJ1-2	TGTGCCTGGACCTCACAGGGGGCGGAAGGCTACACCTTC	CAWTSQGAEGYTF
TRBV7-8	many	TRBD1	TRBJ2-1	TGTGCCAGCAGCCTAGACAGGGCCAGAGCTGGCTACAATGAGCAGTTCTTC	CASSLDRARAGYNEQFF
TRBV5-1	.	.	TRBJ2-6	TGCGCCAGCAGCTTCAACGGGGCCTCTGGGGCCAACGTCCTGACTTTC	CASSFNGASGANVLTF
TRBV9	.	.	TRBJ2-1	TGTGCCAGCAGCGTAGACAAAACTCTCTACAATGAGCAGTTCTTC	CASSVDKTLYNEQFF
TRBV7-2	few	.	TRBJ1-4	TGTGCCAGCAGCCTACGGAGTGGGGATGAAAAACTGTTTTTT	CASSLRSGDEKLFF